The 3 T cell receptor beta chains below were found in one sample sequenced in a study of beta chain features in type 1 diabetes. cDNA synthesis used the whole RNA isolate, giving expressed TCRB sequences. The method was immunoSEQ multiplex PCR; TCRdb's version includes in-frame clones alone and lacks a portion of them. Of hundreds of thousands of clones listed, approximately 12% are singletons. Sequences were obtained from naive CD4+ T cells from blood. The receptors were sampled from a man in his late teens or twenties in good health.

This clone was detected only a few times. The genes are TRBV18 and TRBJ2-3; D perhaps matches TRBD1 (5 bases). Germline CDR1 KGHSH, CDR2 LQKENI. Trimming took 4 bases from V and 1 from J, leaving 9 bases between them. This CDR3 comprises 14 residues. The CDR3 loop is CASSLTQGTDTQYF. The CDR3 DNA follows: TGTGCCAGCTCACTAACACAGGGCACAGATACGCAGTATTTT.

The gene calls are TRBV19 and TRBJ1-4; D possibly corresponds to TRBD1 (6 bases). V shed 7 bases and J shed 8 bases, with 17 bases lying between them. The germline gives CDR1 LNHDA, CDR2 SQIVND (reference sequence). CDR3 size: 14 residues. The CDR3 is CASNPGDMREKLFF. CDR3 DNA: TGTGCCAGTAACCCTGGGGACATGAGGGAAAAACTGTTTTTT. Together with reference TRBV19 and TRBJ1-4, the CDR3 gives the full variable domain: DGGITQSPKYLFRKEGQNVTLSCEQNLNHDAMYWYRQDPGQGLRLIYYSQIVNDFQKGDIAEGYSVSREKKESFPLTVTSAQKNPTAFYLCASNPGDMREKLFFGSGTQLSVL.

The chain is built from TRBV7-9 and TRBJ1-2; D is undetermined. Germline V CDR1 and CDR2: SEHNR, FQNEAQ (reference sequence). The CDR3 length is 16 residues. Trimming left V 5 bases short and J 3 bases short, with 19 bases between. CDR3 protein: CASSRRTSGGHYGYTF. The CDR3 nucleotides are TGTGCCAGCAGCCGGAGGACTAGTGGAGGCCACTATGGCTACACCTTC. The variable domain in full, completed from reference TRBV7-9 and TRBJ1-2, reads DTGVSQNPRHKITKRGQNVTFRCDPISEHNRLYWYRQTLGQGPEFLTYFQNEAQLEKSRLLSDRFSAERPKGSFSTLEIQRTEQGDSAMYLCASSRRTSGGHYGYTFGSGTRLTVV.